The 7 T cell receptor beta chains below were found in one sample sequenced in a study of cytomegalovirus exposure and HLA in healthy donors. Assay used: immunoSEQ multiplex PCR; TCRdb lists only in-frame clones, some missing. The profile shows roughly 150,000 clones, roughly 96% of them singletons. Sequencing input: PBMCs. These receptors all stem from a woman aged 18 to 35 in good health and CMV-seronegative.

The chain links TRBV11-2 to TRBJ1-1; D is unresolved. Germline V lookup: CDR1 SGHAT, CDR2 FQNNGV. This CDR3 is built from 14 residues. The V end was cut by 3 bases, the J end by 4 bases, with 12 bases between. CDR3 bases: TGTGCCAGCAGCTTCGCATGGGCCCTCACTGAAGCTTTCTTT. Encoded protein: CASSFAWALTEAFF. Full variable domain (rest looked up from reference TRBV11-2 and TRBJ1-1): EAGVAQSPRYKIIEKRQSVAFWCNPISGHATLYWYQQILGQGPKLLIQFQNNGVVDDSQLPKDRFSAERLKGVDSTLKIQPAKLEDSAVYLCASSFAWALTEAFFGQGTRLTVV.

The chain combines TRBV7-9 with TRBJ2-1, with 11 bases fitting TRBD2. The germline gives CDR1 SEHNR, CDR2 FQNEAQ (reference sequence). The J segment lost 5 bases and the V segment lost 5 bases, leaving 14 bases of the junction unmatched. This CDR3 has 18 amino acids. Here the CDR3 DNA reads TGTGCCAGCAGCAACCCGATGAGGGGACTAGCGGCCGACAATGAGCAGTTCTTC. Residues: CASSNPMRGLAADNEQFF.

The chain is built from TRBV4-1 and TRBJ1-2; 7 bases map to TRBD1. Germline V gives CDR1 MGHRA, CDR2 YSYEKL. J lost 2 bases, V lost 1 base, and 1 base had no gene match. There are 14 residues in the CDR3. CDR3 sequence: CASSQGTGNYGYTF. The CDR3 coding sequence is TGCGCCAGCAGCCAAGGGACAGGAAACTATGGCTACACCTTC.

The chain carries TRBV6-5 and TRBJ2-3; the D gene is possibly TRBD2 (5 bases). Germline-derived CDR1 and CDR2 are MNHEY and SVGAGI. V shed 6 bases and J shed 6 bases, with 16 bases lying between them. The CDR3 consists of 14 residues. The CDR3 bases are TGTGCCAGCAGAAACGGCGGGTTAACCGATACGCAGTATTTT. Protein product: CASRNGGLTDTQYF.

This clone was recorded only once. The gene calls are TRBV5-1 and TRBJ2-3; unclear D gene. Germline V gene lookup returns CDR1 SGHRS and CDR2 YFSETQ. The V end lost 4 bases, the J end lost 2 bases, and 14 bases lay between the germline ends. This CDR3 has 15 amino acids. This CDR3 is CASSLDSYVTDTQYF. Written as DNA, the CDR3 is TGCGCCAGCAGCCTAGACTCCTACGTCACAGATACGCAGTATTTT.

This chain joins TRBV7-8 and TRBJ2-3; possibly TRBD1 for D (5 bases). CDR3 length: 14 residues. Between the trimmed V and J ends, which lost 1 base and 2 bases, there was a span of 7 bases. The germline CDR1 and CDR2 sequences are SGHVS and FQNEAQ. The CDR3 loop is CASSLGRVTDTQYF. The DNA for the CDR3 is TGTGCCAGCAGCTTAGGCAGGGTCACAGATACGCAGTATTTT.

The chain joins TRBV7-2 to TRBJ1-6; D is undetermined. Germline-derived CDR1 and CDR2 are SGHTA and FQGNSA. Trimming shortened V by 3 bases and J by 8 bases, and 8 bases separated the two germline ends. The CDR3 contains 13 residues. This CDR3 is CASSFLGDSPLHF. DNA for the CDR3: TGTGCCAGCAGCTTTTTGGGAGATTCACCCCTCCACTTT.